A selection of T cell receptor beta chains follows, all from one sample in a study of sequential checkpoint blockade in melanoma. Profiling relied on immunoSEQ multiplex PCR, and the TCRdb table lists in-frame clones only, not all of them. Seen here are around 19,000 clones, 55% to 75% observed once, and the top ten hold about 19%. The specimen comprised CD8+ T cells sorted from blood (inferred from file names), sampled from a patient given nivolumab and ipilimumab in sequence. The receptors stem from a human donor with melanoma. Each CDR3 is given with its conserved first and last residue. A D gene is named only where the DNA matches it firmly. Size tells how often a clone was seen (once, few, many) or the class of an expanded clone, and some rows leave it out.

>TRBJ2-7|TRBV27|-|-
TGTGCCAGCAGCCGCCGGGGCTCCTACGAGCAGTACTTC
CASSRRGSYEQYF
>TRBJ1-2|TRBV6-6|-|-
TGTGCCAGCAGTTACTCGGGAGGGGGCTACACCTTC
CASSYSGGGYTF
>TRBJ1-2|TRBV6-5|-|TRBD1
TGTGCCAGCAGTTCCCCGGGACAGAACTATGGCTACACCTTC
CASSSPGQNYGYTF
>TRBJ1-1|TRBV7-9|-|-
TGTGCCAGCAGCTTAGTGTGGCAGGGCCCTAACACTGAAGCTTTCTTT
CASSLVWQGPNTEAFF
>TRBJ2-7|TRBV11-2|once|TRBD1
TGTGCCAGCAGCTTCCCGGACAGGGGGCGATACGAGCAGTACTTC
CASSFPDRGRYEQYF
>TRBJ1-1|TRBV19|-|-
TGTGCCAGTAGTGAAGGACAGCAGAACACTGAAGCTTTCTTT
CASSEGQQNTEAFF
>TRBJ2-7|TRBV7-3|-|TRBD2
TGTGCCAGCAGCTTAATGGGGCCTCAACCCACTAGCGGAAAAAATTCCTACGAGCAGTACTTC
CASSLMGPQPTSGKNSYEQYF
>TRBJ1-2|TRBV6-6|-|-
TGTGCCAGCAGTCCTAACAGGGATGGCTACACCTTC
CASSPNRDGYTF
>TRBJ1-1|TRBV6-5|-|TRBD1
TGTGCCAGCAGTTCTCAGACAGGGGGCTACACTGAAGCTTTCTTT
CASSSQTGGYTEAFF
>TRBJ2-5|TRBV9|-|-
TGTGCCAGCAGCGTAGGTAGCGGATCGTACCAAGAGACCCAGTACTTC
CASSVGSGSYQETQYF
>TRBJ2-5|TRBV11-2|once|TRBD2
TGTGCCAGCAGCCACGGGGGGTTGCGGGAAGAGACCCAGTACTTC
CASSHGGLREETQYF
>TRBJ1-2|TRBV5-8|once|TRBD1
TGTGCCAGCAGCTCCGGGACAGGGGAGGTCTATGGCTACACCTTC
CASSSGTGEVYGYTF
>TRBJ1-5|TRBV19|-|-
TGTGCCAGTAGCAAACTGGACAGTAATCAGCCCCAGCATTTT
CASSKLDSNQPQHF
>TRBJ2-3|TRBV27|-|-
TGTGCCAGCAGTTTAGAGGTTGTAAGCACAGATACGCAGTATTTT
CASSLEVVSTDTQYF
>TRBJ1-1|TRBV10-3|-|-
TGTGCCACCCAAGGACAGAAGAACACTGAAGCTTTCTTT
CATQGQKNTEAFF
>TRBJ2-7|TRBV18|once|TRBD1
TGTGCCAGCTCACCAAGAGACAGGGGGCGGGAGCAGTACTTC
CASSPRDRGREQYF
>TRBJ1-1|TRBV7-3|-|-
TGTGCCAGCAGCTTAGTGGAGGTGAACACTGAAGCTTTCTTT
CASSLVEVNTEAFF
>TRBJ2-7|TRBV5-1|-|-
TGCGCCAGCAGCTTGGACGTAGCCTACGAGCAGTACTTC
CASSLDVAYEQYF
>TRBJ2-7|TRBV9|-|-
TGTGCCAGCAGCCCCCTATCGGGGGAGACCTACGAGCAGTACTTC
CASSPLSGETYEQYF
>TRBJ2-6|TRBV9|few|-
TGTGCCAGCAGCGGAACGGGAGGGGCCAACGTCCTGACTTTC
CASSGTGGANVLTF
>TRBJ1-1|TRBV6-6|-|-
TGTGCCAGCAGTTACGACGCAGGGCTCACTGAAGCTTTCTTT
CASSYDAGLTEAFF
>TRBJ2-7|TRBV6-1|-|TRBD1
TGTGCCATCAGTGGGTCGACAGGGGATTCCTACGAGCAGTACTTC
CAISGSTGDSYEQYF
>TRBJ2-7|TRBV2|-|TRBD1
TGTGCCAGCAGTCGACAGGGGCCTCCGCTGGAGCAGTACTTC
CASSRQGPPLEQYF
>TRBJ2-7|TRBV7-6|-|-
TGTGCCAGCAGCTTAACAGCGGACTCCTACGAGCAGTACTTC
CASSLTADSYEQYF
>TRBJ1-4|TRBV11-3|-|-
TGTGCCAGCAGCCCAGGAGGGTCCGGGGCAGGTGAAAAACTGTTTTTT
CASSPGGSGAGEKLFF
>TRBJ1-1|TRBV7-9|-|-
TGTGCCAGCAGAAACATGAACACTGAAGCTTTCTTT
CASRNMNTEAFF
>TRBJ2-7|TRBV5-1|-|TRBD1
TGCGCCAGCAGCACACAGGGGTCCTACGAGCAGTACTTC
CASSTQGSYEQYF
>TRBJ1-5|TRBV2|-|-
TGTGCCAGCAGTGTCCGGGTCAATCAGCCCCAGCATTTT
CASSVRVNQPQHF
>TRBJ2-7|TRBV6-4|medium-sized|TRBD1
TGTGCCAGCAGCAGGACAGGGACGGACGAGCAGTACTTC
CASSRTGTDEQYF
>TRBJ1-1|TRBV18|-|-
TGTGCCAGCTCACACAGTACAGGGTACACTGAAGCTTTCTTT
CASSHSTGYTEAFF
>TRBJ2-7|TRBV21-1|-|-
TGTGCCAGCCGCCAGGGGCTCTCCTACGAGCAGTACTTC
CASRQGLSYEQYF
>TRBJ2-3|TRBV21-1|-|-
TGTGCCAGCAGCATTCAGGGGGCTCGGACAGATACGCAGTATTTT
CASSIQGARTDTQYF
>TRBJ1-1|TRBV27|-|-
TGTGCCAGCAGCCATCCCCCAGGGGTGAACACTGAAGCTTTCTTT
CASSHPPGVNTEAFF
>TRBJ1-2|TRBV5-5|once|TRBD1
TGTGCCAGCAGCAACCGGGACAGGCCGATTAACTATGGCTACACCTTC
CASSNRDRPINYGYTF
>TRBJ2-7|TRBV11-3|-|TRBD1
TGTGCCAGCAGCTTGGGGACAGGGAGCTCCTACGAGCAGTACTTC
CASSLGTGSSYEQYF
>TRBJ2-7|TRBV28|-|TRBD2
TGTGCCAGCAGTTCGGGGGGTACCTACGAGCAGTACTTC
CASSSGGTYEQYF
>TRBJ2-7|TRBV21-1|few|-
TGTGCCAGCAGCTTAGTAGCGGGAGGGTACGAGCAGTACTTC
CASSLVAGGYEQYF
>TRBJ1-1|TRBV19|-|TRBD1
TGTGCCAGTAACTTGGGGACAGCCAACACTGAAGCTTTCTTT
CASNLGTANTEAFF
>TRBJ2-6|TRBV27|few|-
TGTGCCAGCAGTTTATCCCTAAGCTCTGGGGCCAACGTCCTGACTTTC
CASSLSLSSGANVLTF
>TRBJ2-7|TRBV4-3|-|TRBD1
TGCGCCAGCAGCCAAGTAGGGACAGGGACCTACGAGCAGTACTTC
CASSQVGTGTYEQYF
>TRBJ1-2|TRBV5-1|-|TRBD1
TGCGCCAGCAGCTTCGGGACAGACTATGGCTACACCTTC
CASSFGTDYGYTF
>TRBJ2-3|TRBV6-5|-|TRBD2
TGTGCCAGCAGTTACTCGGGTAGCGGGACAGATACGCAGTATTTT
CASSYSGSGTDTQYF
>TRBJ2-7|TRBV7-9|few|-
TGTGCCAGCAGCACAACAGGCTACGAGCAGTACTTC
CASSTTGYEQYF
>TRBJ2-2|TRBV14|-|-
TGTGCCAGCAGCCCGCGCGGTAGCGGTGGGGCCGGGGAGCTGTTTTTT
CASSPRGSGGAGELFF
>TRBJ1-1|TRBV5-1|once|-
TGCGCCAGCAGCTTGCGGGGGGATAACACTGAAGCTTTCTTT
CASSLRGDNTEAFF
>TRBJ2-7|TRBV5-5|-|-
TGTGCCAGCAGTTGGACTGACTACGAGCAGTACTTC
CASSWTDYEQYF
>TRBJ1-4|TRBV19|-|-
TGTGCCAGTAGTATTGGAGGGCTTGAAAAACTGTTTTTT
CASSIGGLEKLFF
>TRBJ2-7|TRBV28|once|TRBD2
TGTGCCAGCAGCAGGACTAGCGGGACCTCCGAGCAGTACTTC
CASSRTSGTSEQYF
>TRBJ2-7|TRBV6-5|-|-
TGTGCCAGCAGTGCGGGACTTCTCTACGAGCAGTACTTC
CASSAGLLYEQYF
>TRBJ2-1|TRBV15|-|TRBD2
TGTGCCACCAGCAGAGGTAGCGGGGGTCACAATGAGCAGTTCTTC
CATSRGSGGHNEQFF
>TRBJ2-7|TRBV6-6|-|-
TGTGCCAGCCGGTCCGAGGGAGCTCGAGGCCGGCAGTACTTC
CASRSEGARGRQYF
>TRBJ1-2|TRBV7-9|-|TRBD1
TGTGCCAGCAGCCAGGGACAGACTTTTAACTATGGCTACACCTTC
CASSQGQTFNYGYTF
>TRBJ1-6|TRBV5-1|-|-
TGCGCCAGCAGCTTGGTCCCAGGGGTGAGCAATTCACCCCTCCACTTT
CASSLVPGVSNSPLHF
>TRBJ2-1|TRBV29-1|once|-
TGCAGCGTTGAAGTTACGAGGCAGGAGCAGTTCTTC
CSVEVTRQEQFF
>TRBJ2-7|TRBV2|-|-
TGTGCCAGCAGTACAGGGATTATGAGCTCCTACGAGCAGTACTTC
CASSTGIMSSYEQYF
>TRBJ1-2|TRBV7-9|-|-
TGTGCCAGCAGCGTATGGGAGGGGGTTTTTGGCTACACCTTC
CASSVWEGVFGYTF
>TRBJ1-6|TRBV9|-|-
TGTGCCAGCAGCCTCTCCAGCGTCGGGGAGACACCCCTCCACTTT
CASSLSSVGETPLHF
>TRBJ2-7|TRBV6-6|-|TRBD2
TGTGCCAGCACCCCGGGGACTAGCGGGGCATACGAGCAGTACTTC
CASTPGTSGAYEQYF
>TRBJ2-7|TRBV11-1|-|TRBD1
TGTGCCAGCAGGACTGGACAGGACTACGAGCAGTACTTC
CASRTGQDYEQYF
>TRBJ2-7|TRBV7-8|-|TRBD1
TGTGCCAGCAGCTTAGAATTCAGGACAGGTCTCTTTGAGCAGTACTTC
CASSLEFRTGLFEQYF